These T cell receptor beta chains were read from a single sample in a study of control samples from healthy donors and cancer patients. Profiling relied on immunoSEQ multiplex PCR, and the TCRdb table lists in-frame clones only, not all of them. Of some 410,000 clones detected, roughly 90% appear once; the ten largest clones hold 5.5% to 8%. Sequenced material: PBMCs. These receptors all come from a man in his forties or fifties with head and neck cancer. CDR3s include the opening cysteine and the closing phenylalanine or tryptophan. The D gene is left open where the match is weak. The size field is filled for only some rows; it gives once, few, many or a size class.

J,D,size,V,DNA,CDR3
TRBJ2-5,-,-,TRBV27,TGTGCCAGCAGTATATTCCCGCAAGAGACCCAGTACTTC,CASSIFPQETQYF
TRBJ2-7,TRBD2,-,TRBV30,TGTGCCTGGAGTGAGGGACTAGCGGGAGGGCCATACGAGCAGTACTTC,CAWSEGLAGGPYEQYF
TRBJ2-2,-,-,TRBV11-3,TGTGCCAGCAGCTCCGGTGCGGGCACCGGGGAGCTGTTTTTT,CASSSGAGTGELFF
TRBJ2-2,TRBD1,-,TRBV3-1/TRBV3-2,TGTGCCAGCAGCCAAGAAAGTCCCGGGACAGGGGACACCGGGGAGCTGTTTTTT,CASSQESPGTGDTGELFF
TRBJ1-2,-,-,TRBV3-1/TRBV3-2,TGTGCCAGCAGCCAAGGCGCCACCGAGAACTATGGCTACACCTTC,CASSQGATENYGYTF
TRBJ1-2,-,-,TRBV3-1/TRBV3-2,TGTGCCAGCAGCCACCCACATGGCTACACCTTC,CASSHPHGYTF
TRBJ1-6,-,-,TRBV2,TGTGCCAGCAGTGCGCCGGGGTCCCTCCACTTT,CASSAPGSLHF
TRBJ2-2,-,-,TRBV3-1/TRBV3-2,TGTGCCAGCAGCAACTCTGACAGGCCCGACACCGGGGAGCTGTTTTTT,CASSNSDRPDTGELFF
TRBJ1-2,-,-,TRBV6-1,TGTGCCAGCAGTGATGGGGCACCGACCTATGGCTACACCTTC,CASSDGAPTYGYTF
TRBJ2-7,TRBD2,-,TRBV14,TGTGCCAGCAGCCAACAACTAGCGCGGACCTACGAGCAGTACTTC,CASSQQLARTYEQYF
TRBJ1-2,-,-,TRBV19,TGTGCCAGTAGTATAGACGGGACGGGGAGATATGGCTACACCTTC,CASSIDGTGRYGYTF
TRBJ1-1,-,-,TRBV28,TGTGCCAGCAGTTTAGTAGGGAACACTGAAGCTTTCTTT,CASSLVGNTEAFF
TRBJ1-6,TRBD1,-,TRBV30,TGTGCCTGGGGACAGGAGAGGAATTCACCCCTCCACTTT,CAWGQERNSPLHF
TRBJ1-4,TRBD1,-,TRBV28,TGTGCCAGCAGTTCAATTGAAGGGGACAGACCTAATGAAAAACTGTTTTTT,CASSSIEGDRPNEKLFF
TRBJ1-2,-,-,TRBV20-1,TGCAGTGCTAGCGACTTCTATGGCTACACCTTC,CSASDFYGYTF
TRBJ1-3,TRBD1,-,TRBV14,TGTGCCAGCAGCCGGCGAACCGGGACAGGGCTTTCTGGAAACACCATATATTTT,CASSRRTGTGLSGNTIYF
TRBJ2-7,TRBD2,-,TRBV19,TGTGCCAGTAGTCGCTGGCGATCTAGCGGGCTCCACGAGCAGTACTTC,CASSRWRSSGLHEQYF
TRBJ2-7,-,-,TRBV10-1,TGCGCCAGCAGTGAGTCGGGGGCCTACGAGCAGTACTTC,CASSESGAYEQYF
TRBJ1-5,-,-,TRBV30,TGTGCCTGGAGTGTAGGGGGGTTCCAGCCCCAGCATTTT,CAWSVGGFQPQHF
TRBJ2-7,-,-,TRBV5-5,TGTGCCAGCAGCTCGGACCCGGGCGAGCAGTACTTC,CASSSDPGEQYF
TRBJ2-1,TRBD2,-,TRBV19,TGTGCCAGTCTTGGCGGGGGGGCCCTCACCTACAATGAGCAGTTCTTC,CASLGGGALTYNEQFF
TRBJ1-2,-,once,TRBV11-2,TGTGCCAGCAGCTTAGGCACGGGGGACTATGGCTACACCTTC,CASSLGTGDYGYTF
TRBJ1-6,-,many,TRBV2,TGTGCCAGCAGTGAACAGTCAGATTCACCCCTCCACTTT,CASSEQSDSPLHF
TRBJ1-1,-,-,TRBV30,TGTGCCTGGGGGGCAGGGACGAACACTGAAGCTTTCTTT,CAWGAGTNTEAFF
TRBJ1-1,TRBD1,-,TRBV5-1,TGCGCCAGCAGTTCCGGGACAGGAAACACTGAAGCTTTCTTT,CASSSGTGNTEAFF
TRBJ1-4,TRBD1,-,TRBV2,TGTGCCAGCAGTCCCGACCGGACAGGGTTAGGGGAAAAACTGTTTTTT,CASSPDRTGLGEKLFF
TRBJ1-5,-,-,TRBV30,TGTGCCTGGAGCGGGTCGGATCAGCCCCAGCATTTT,CAWSGSDQPQHF
TRBJ1-5,TRBD1,-,TRBV18,TGTGCCAGCTCACCGGGACAGTCCCAGCCCCAGCATTTT,CASSPGQSQPQHF
TRBJ2-7,-,once,TRBV28,TGTGCCAGCCAAACTCCATCCCTTGGCGAGCAGTACTTC,CASQTPSLGEQYF
TRBJ2-3,TRBD2,-,TRBV5-8,TGTGCCAGCAGCCACACTAGCGGGAGTGGTACAGATACGCAGTATTTT,CASSHTSGSGTDTQYF
TRBJ2-6,TRBD2,-,TRBV28,TGTGCCAGCCTCAGGCGGGAGGGCATTATATCGGGGGCCAACGTCCTGACTTTC,CASLRREGIISGANVLTF
TRBJ1-5,-,-,TRBV2,TGTGCCAGCACTTTGGGAAGCAATCAGCCCCAGCATTTT,CASTLGSNQPQHF
TRBJ1-3,TRBD1,-,TRBV9,TGTGCCAGCAGCCAGGGGGTTAGGAGCTCTGGAAACACCATATATTTT,CASSQGVRSSGNTIYF
TRBJ2-3,-,-,TRBV4-3,TGCGCCAGCAGCCAAGAAAGCGGCACAGATACGCAGTATTTT,CASSQESGTDTQYF
TRBJ2-7,-,-,TRBV10-3,TGTGCCATCAGTGAGCTCACCCAAAAGCCCTACGAGCAGTACTTC,CAISELTQKPYEQYF
TRBJ2-2,TRBD2,-,TRBV3-1/TRBV3-2,TGTGCCAGCAGCCCGGGACTAGGGAACACCGGGGAGCTGTTTTTT,CASSPGLGNTGELFF
TRBJ2-6,-,-,TRBV3-1/TRBV3-2,TGTGCCAGCAGCCCCCCGGGAGCTGGGGCCAACGTCCTGACTTTC,CASSPPGAGANVLTF
TRBJ1-5,-,-,TRBV19,TGTGCCAGCAACGAATTGGACACAGGCGTCAATCAGCCCCAGCATTTT,CASNELDTGVNQPQHF
TRBJ2-1,-,many,TRBV30,TGTGCCTGGTCGGCGGTAAACAATGAGCAGTTCTTC,CAWSAVNNEQFF
TRBJ1-2,-,-,TRBV4-2,TGTGCCAGCAGCCAAGCCGCCATCTCAGACTATGGCTACACCTTC,CASSQAAISDYGYTF
TRBJ1-1,-,few,TRBV11-2,TGTGCCAGCAGCTTGGGACGGAGGGACACTGAAGCTTTCTTT,CASSLGRRDTEAFF
TRBJ1-4,TRBD1,-,TRBV19,TGTGCCAGTAGCTCCGGGACAGGGTTTGAAAAACTGTTTTTT,CASSSGTGFEKLFF
TRBJ2-7,TRBD1,once,TRBV6-5,TGTGCCAGCGGAAGGGTGGGGACAGGGTTAGGCGAGCAGTACTTC,CASGRVGTGLGEQYF
TRBJ1-1,-,-,TRBV5-5,TGTGCCAGCAGCTTGGTGGGGTATGAAGCTTTCTTT,CASSLVGYEAFF
TRBJ2-7,TRBD1,-,TRBV5-1,TGCGCCAGCTCCTTGGGGGCAGGGGGTAACGAGCAGTACTTC,CASSLGAGGNEQYF
TRBJ1-2,TRBD1,-,TRBV19,TGTGCCAGTAGTTCCTGGCAGGGGGCCGATGGCTACACCTTC,CASSSWQGADGYTF
TRBJ2-2,TRBD2,-,TRBV7-8,TGTGCCAGCAGCCCCGGGGGACTAGCGGGGGTGTTGAGTACCGGGGAGCTGTTTTTT,CASSPGGLAGVLSTGELFF
TRBJ2-1,-,-,TRBV7-3,TGTGCCAGCAGCCAACAACTCCACAATGAGCAGTTCTTC,CASSQQLHNEQFF